This T cell receptor beta chain was identified during a study of blood T cell repertoires in COVID-19. Study at large: The samples span acute and convalescent COVID-19 from the United States, Italy and Spain. Sample material is recorded as cDNA or gDNA derived from T cells, B-cell-depleted T cells, or PBMCs.

As handled by the study authors: Amplification of reference gene primers was used by the study to estimate nucleated cell counts. Clones were sequenced by immunoSEQ multiplex PCR, and TCRdb holds only the in-frame ones, with some missing. V and J calls and clone size are those listed in that table; D and trimming were worked out from the DNA. The sample yields 50,000 or so clones, 83% seen once. J was trimmed by 5 bases and V by 3 bases; bases with no gene match: 6. This CDR3 is 14 amino acids long. Germline CDR1 reads SEHNR; CDR2 reads FQNEAQ (reference sequence). V and J are TRBV7-9 and TRBJ1-1; 7 bases align to TRBD1. Sequenced: peripheral blood. The sequence derives from a man aged 40-49 years with acute or convalescent COVID-19. CDR3 amino acids: CASSFSTGATEAFF. As DNA, the CDR3 is TGTGCCAGCAGCTTCTCCACAGGGGCTACTGAAGCTTTCTTT.